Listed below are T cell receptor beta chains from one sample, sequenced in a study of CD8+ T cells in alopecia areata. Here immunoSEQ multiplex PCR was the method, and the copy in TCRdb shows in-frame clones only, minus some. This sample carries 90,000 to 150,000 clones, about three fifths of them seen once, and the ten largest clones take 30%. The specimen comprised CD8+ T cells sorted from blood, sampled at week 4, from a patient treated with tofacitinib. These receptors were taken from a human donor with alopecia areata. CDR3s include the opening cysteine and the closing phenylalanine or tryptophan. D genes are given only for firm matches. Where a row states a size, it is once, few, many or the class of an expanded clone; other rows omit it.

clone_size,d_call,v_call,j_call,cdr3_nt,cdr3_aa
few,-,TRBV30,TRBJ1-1,TGTGCCTTAACAGGGTTGAACACTGAAGCTTTCTTT,CALTGLNTEAFF
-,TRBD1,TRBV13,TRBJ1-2,TGTGCCAGCAGCCAGGGGACAGTCGCCTATGGCTACACCTTC,CASSQGTVAYGYTF
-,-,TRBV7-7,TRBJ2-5,TGTGCTAGCAGCGCCACGGGCGGGACCCAGTACTTC,CASSATGGTQYF
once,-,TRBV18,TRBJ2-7,TGTGCCAGCTCACCACCGGCAGGACCGTACGAGCAGTACTTC,CASSPPAGPYEQYF
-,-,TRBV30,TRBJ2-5,TGTGCCTGGAGTGTAGATGGGGGGGCTGAAAAGACCCAGTACTTC,CAWSVDGGAEKTQYF
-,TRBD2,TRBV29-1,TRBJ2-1,TGCAGCGTTGGAAGATTTGGACTAGCGGGGGACACCTACAATGAGCAGTTCTTC,CSVGRFGLAGDTYNEQFF
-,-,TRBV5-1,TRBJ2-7,TGCGCCAGCAGCCTAAGGACAGAGAGCTCCTACGAGCAGTACTTC,CASSLRTESSYEQYF
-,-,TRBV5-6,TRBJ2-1,TGTGCCACCAACTACGGGAAAAATGAGCAGTTCTTC,CATNYGKNEQFF
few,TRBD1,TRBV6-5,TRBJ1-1,TGTGCCAGCAGCCCGACAGGGGTGAACACTGAAGCTTTCTTT,CASSPTGVNTEAFF
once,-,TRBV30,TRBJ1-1,TGTGCCTGGAGTGTAGAAGGGGGGAACACTGAAGCTTTCTTT,CAWSVEGGNTEAFF
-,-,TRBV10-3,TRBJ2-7,TGTGCCATCAGTGAGGGACTGACCTACGAGCAGTACTTC,CAISEGLTYEQYF
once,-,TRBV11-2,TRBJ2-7,TGTGCCAGCAGCTTCGGGACGGCCGACTACGAGCAGTACTTC,CASSFGTADYEQYF
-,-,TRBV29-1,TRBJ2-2,TGCAGCGGAAGGGGAGATGGCAGGCACACCGGGGAGCTGTTTTTT,CSGRGDGRHTGELFF
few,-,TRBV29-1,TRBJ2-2,TGCAGCGTTGCTCGGAACACCGGGGAGCTGTTTTTT,CSVARNTGELFF